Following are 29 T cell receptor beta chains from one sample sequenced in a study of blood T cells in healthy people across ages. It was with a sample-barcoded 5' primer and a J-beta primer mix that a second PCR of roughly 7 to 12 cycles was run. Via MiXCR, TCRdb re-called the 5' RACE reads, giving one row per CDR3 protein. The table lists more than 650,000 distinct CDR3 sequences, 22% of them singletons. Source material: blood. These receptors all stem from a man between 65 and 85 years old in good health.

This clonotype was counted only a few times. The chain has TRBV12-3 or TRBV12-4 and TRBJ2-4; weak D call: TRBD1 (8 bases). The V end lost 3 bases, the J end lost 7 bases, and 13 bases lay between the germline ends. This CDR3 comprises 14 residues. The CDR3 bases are TGTGCCAGCAGTTTGGTACAGGGGGGGAACATTCAGTACTTC. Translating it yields CASSLVQGGNIQYF.

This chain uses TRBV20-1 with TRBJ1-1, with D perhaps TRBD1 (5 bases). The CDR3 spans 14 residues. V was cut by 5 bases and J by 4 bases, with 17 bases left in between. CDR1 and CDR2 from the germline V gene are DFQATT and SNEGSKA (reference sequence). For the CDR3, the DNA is TGCAGTGCTCCCAGGGCCGGACCGGGCACTGAAGCTTTCTTT. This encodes CSAPRAGPGTEAFF.

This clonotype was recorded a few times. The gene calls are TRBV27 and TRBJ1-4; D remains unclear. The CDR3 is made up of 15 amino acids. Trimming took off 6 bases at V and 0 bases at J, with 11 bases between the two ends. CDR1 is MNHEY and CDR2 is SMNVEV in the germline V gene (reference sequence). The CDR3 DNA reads TGTGCCAGCAGGCCCTTTAGTGCAACTAATGAAAAACTGTTTTTT. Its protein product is CASRPFSATNEKLFF.

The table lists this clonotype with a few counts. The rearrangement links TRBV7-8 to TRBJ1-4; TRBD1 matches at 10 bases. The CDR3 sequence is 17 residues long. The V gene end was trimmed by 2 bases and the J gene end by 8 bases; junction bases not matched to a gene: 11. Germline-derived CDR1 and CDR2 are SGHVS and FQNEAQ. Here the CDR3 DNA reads TGTGCCAGCAGCTTATCGGGACAGGGGCATTGGGAGGAAAAACTGTTTTTT. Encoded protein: CASSLSGQGHWEEKLFF.

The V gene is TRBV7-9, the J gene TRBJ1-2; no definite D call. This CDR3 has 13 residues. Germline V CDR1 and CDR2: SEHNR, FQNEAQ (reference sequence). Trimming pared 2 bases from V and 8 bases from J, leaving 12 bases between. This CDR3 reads CASSLSFLPGYTF. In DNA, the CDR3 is TGTGCCAGCAGCTTATCGTTTCTGCCCGGCTACACCTTC. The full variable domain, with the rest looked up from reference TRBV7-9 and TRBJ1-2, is DTGVSQNPRHKITKRGQNVTFRCDPISEHNRLYWYRQTLGQGPEFLTYFQNEAQLEKSRLLSDRFSAERPKGSFSTLEIQRTEQGDSAMYLCASSLSFLPGYTFGSGTRLTVV.

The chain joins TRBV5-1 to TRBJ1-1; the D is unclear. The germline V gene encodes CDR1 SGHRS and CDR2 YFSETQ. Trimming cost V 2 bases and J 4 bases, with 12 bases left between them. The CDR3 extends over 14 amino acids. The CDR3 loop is CASSFRGRITEAFF. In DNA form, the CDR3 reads TGCGCCAGCAGCTTCCGAGGACGGATCACTGAAGCTTTCTTT.

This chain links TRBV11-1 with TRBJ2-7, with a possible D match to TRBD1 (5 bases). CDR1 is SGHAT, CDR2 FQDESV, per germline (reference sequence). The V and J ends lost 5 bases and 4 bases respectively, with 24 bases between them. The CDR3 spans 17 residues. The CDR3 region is CASSPVGESASRYEQYV. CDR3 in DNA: TGTGCCAGCAGCCCTGTAGGGGAATCAGCGTCGCGGTACGAGCAGTACGTC.

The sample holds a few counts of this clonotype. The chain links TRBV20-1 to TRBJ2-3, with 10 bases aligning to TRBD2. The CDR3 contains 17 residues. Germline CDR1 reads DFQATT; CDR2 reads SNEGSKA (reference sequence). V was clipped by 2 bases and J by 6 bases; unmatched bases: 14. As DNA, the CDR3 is TGCAGTGCTAGAATTGGGGCGCTAGCGGGGGTACGGGATACGCAGTATTTT. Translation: CSARIGALAGVRDTQYF.

The CDR3 sequence is CASSQVYLYEQYV. CDR3 in DNA: TGTGCCAGCAGCCAAGTGTACCTCTACGAGCAGTACGTC. The chain employs TRBV14 and TRBJ2-5, with unresolved D. The DNA end is more similar to TRBJ2-7, so the J call may be wrong. Germline loops: CDR1 SGHDN, CDR2 FVKESK. The CDR3 length is 13 residues.

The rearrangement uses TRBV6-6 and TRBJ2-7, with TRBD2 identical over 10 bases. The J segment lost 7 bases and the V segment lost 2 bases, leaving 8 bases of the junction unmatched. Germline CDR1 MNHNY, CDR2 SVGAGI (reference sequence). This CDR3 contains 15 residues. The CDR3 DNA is TGTGCCAGCAGTTACCGAACCGGACTAGCGGAAGAGCAGTACTTC. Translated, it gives CASSYRTGLAEEQYF.

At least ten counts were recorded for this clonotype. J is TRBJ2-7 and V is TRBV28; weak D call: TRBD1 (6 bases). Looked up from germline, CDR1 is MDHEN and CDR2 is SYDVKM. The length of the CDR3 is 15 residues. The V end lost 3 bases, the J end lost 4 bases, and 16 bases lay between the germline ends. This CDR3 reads CASSFFGLGGYEQYF. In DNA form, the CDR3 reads TGTGCCAGCAGTTTTTTCGGTTTAGGGGGTTACGAGCAGTACTTC.

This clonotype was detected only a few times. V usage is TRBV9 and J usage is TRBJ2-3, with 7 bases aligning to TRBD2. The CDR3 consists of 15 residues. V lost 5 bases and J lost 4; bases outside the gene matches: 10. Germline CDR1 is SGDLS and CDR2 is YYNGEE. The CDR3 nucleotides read TGTGCCAGCAGTGTTTTCACCCGGGGGGCAGATACGCAGTATTTT. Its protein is CASSVFTRGADTQYF.

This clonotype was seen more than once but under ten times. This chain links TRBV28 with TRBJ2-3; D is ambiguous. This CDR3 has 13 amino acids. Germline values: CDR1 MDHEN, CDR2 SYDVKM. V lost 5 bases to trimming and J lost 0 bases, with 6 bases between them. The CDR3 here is CASSTSSTDTQYF. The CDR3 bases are TGTGCCAGCAGTACTTCTAGCACAGATACGCAGTATTTT.

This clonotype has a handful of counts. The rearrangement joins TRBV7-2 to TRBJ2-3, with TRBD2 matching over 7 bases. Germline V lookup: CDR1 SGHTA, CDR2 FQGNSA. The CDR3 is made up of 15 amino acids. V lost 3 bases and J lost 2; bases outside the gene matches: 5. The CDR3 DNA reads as TGTGCCAGCAGCTTGGGGGACTACCTCACAGATACGCAGTATTTT. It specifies CASSLGDYLTDTQYF.

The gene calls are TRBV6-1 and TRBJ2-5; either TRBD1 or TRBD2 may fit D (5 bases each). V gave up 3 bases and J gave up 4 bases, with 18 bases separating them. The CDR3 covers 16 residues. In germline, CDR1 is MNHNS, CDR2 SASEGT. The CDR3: CASSEVRDPARETQYF. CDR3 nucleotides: TGTGCCAGCAGTGAGGTCCGGGACCCAGCGCGAGAGACCCAGTACTTC.

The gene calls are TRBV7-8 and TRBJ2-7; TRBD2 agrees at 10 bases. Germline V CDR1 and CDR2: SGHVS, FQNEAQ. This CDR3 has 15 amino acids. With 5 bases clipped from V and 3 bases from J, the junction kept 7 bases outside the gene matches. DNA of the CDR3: TGTGCCAGCAGCCCCCGGACTAGCGGAAACTACGAGCAGTACTTC. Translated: CASSPRTSGNYEQYF.

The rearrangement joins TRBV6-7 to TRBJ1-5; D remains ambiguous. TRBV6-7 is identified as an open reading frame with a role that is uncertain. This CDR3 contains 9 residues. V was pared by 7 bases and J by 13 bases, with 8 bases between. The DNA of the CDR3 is TGTGCCAGCACAGTCCCACAGCATTTT. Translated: CASTVPQHF.

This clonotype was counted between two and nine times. The CDR3 region has the DNA TGCAGTGCTAGAGATCCGGGGTTTGGAAACACCATATATTTT. Translating it yields CSARDPGFGNTIYF. The chain has TRBV20-1 and TRBJ1-3; D gene unclear. The CDR3 totals 14 residues. Trimming shortened V by 0 bases and J by 3 bases, and 9 bases separated the two germline ends. Germline V gene data show CDR1 as DFQATT and CDR2 as SNEGSKA (reference sequence).

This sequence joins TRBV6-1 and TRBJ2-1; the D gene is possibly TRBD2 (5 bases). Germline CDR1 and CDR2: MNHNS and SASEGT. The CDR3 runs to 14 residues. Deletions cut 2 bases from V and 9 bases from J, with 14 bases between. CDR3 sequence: CASSERDPSSEQFF. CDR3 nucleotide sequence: TGTGCCAGCAGTGAACGGGATCCCTCCTCTGAGCAGTTCTTC.

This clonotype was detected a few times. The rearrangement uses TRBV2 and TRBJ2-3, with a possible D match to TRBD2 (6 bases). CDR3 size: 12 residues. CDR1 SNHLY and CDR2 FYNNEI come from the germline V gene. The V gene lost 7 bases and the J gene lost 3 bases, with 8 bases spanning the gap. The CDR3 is CASTGTTDTQYF. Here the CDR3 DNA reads TGTGCCAGCACCGGGACTACAGATACGCAGTATTTT. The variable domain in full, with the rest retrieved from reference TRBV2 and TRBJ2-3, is EPEVTQTPSHQVTQMGQEVILRCVPISNHLYFYWYRQILGQKVEFLVSFYNNEISEKSEIFDDQFSVERPDGSNFTLKIRSTKLEDSAMYFCASTGTTDTQYFGPGTRLTVL.

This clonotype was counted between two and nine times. CDR3 protein: CASSFPTASTDTQYF. CDR3 sequence (DNA): TGTGCCAGCAGCTTCCCCACCGCTAGCACAGATACGCAGTATTTT. V is TRBV7-3 and J is TRBJ2-3; D is unresolved. Trimming stripped 3 bases from V and 0 bases from J, with 10 bases between. This CDR3 has 15 amino acids. Germline V gives CDR1 SGHTA, CDR2 FQGTGA.

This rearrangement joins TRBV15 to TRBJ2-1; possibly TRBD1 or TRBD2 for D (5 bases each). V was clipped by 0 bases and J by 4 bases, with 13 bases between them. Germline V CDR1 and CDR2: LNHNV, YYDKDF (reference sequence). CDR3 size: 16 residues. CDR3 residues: CATSRDFLEGYNEQFF. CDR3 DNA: TGTGCCACCAGCAGAGATTTTTTAGAGGGGTACAATGAGCAGTTCTTC. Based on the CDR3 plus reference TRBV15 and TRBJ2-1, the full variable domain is DAMVIQNPRYQVTQFGKPVTLSCSQTLNHNVMYWYQQKSSQAPKLLFHYYDKDFNNEADTPDNFQSRRPNTSFCFLDIRSPGLGDTAMYLCATSRDFLEGYNEQFFGPGTRLTVL.

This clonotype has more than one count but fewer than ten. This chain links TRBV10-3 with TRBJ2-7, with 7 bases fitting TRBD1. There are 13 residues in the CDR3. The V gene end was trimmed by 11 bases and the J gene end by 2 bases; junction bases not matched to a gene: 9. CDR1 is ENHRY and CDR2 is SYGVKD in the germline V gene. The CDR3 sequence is CASRQGTAYEQYV. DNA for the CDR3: TGTGCCTCCAGACAGGGAACCGCCTACGAGCAGTACGTC.

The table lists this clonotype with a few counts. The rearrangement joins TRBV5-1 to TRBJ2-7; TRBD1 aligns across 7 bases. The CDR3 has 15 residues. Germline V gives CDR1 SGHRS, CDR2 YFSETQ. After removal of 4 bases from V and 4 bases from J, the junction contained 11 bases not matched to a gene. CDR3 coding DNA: TGCGCCAGCAGCCTGACAGGGCCTCCTCAGTACGAGCAGTACTTC. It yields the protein CASSLTGPPQYEQYF.

In DNA form, the CDR3 reads TGTGCCAGCAGCCATACCCCGGCCGATGAGCAGTTCTTC. As protein: CASSHTPADEQFF. This chain links TRBV4-2 with TRBJ2-5; D uncertain. The last part of the DNA fits TRBJ2-1 better; the J call may be wrong. Germline V gene data show CDR1 as LGHNA and CDR2 as YNFKEQ. The CDR3 consists of 13 residues.

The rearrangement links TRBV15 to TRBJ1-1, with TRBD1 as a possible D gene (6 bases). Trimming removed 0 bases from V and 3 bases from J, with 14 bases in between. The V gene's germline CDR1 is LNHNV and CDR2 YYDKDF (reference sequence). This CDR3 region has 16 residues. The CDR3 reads CATSRDSDRFDTEAFF. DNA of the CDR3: TGTGCCACCAGCAGAGATTCGGACAGATTTGACACTGAAGCTTTCTTT.

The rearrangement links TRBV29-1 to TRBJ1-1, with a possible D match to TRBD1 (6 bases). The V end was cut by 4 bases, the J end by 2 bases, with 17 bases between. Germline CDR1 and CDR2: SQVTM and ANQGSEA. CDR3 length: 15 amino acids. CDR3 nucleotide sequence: TGCAGCGTTGGTCCAGGGGCCGCGGTAAACACTGAAGCTTTCTTT. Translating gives CSVGPGAAVNTEAFF.

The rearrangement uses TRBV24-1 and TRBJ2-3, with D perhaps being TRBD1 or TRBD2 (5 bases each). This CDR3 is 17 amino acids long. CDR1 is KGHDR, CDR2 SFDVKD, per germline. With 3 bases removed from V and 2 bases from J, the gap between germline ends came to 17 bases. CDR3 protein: CATSDDLGTDPTDTQYF. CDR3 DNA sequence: TGTGCCACCAGTGATGACCTAGGGACGGACCCCACAGATACGCAGTATTTT.

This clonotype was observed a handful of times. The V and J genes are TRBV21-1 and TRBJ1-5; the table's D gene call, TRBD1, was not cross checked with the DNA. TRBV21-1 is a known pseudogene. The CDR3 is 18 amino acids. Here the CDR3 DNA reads TGTGCCAGCAGTCTCCCGGGACAGGGGATGTACTGGGCTCAGCCCCAGCATTTT. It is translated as CASSLPGQGMYWAQPQHF.